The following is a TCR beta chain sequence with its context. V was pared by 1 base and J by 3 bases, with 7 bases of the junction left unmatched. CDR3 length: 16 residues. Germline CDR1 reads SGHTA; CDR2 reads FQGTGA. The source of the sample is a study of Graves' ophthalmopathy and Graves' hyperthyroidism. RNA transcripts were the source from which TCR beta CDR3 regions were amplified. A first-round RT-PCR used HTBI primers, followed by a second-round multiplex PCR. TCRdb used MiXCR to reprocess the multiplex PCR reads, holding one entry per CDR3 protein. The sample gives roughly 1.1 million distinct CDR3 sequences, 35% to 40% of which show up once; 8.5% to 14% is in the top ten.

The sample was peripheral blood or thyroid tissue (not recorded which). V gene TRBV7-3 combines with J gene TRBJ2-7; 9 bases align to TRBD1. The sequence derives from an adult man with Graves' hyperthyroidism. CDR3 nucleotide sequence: TGTGCCAGCAGCTTAAAGGGCACGACAGGGGGCTACGAGCAGTACTTC. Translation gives CASSLKGTTGGYEQYF.